The present TCR beta chain was sequenced within a study of PD-L1 blockade in urothelial cancer. Study details: Prior regimens of chemotherapy numbered 0 to 3 per patient.

Germline V gene data show CDR1 as SGHKS and CDR2 as YYEKEE (reference sequence). The V gene end was trimmed by 0 bases and the J gene end by 6 bases; junction bases not matched to a gene: 0. The CDR3 extends over 15 amino acids. Every PCR got spiked synthetic TCR analog templates. Data came from immunoSEQ multiplex PCR; TCRdb stores just in-frame clones and leaves some out. The sample lists around 19,000 clones; about four fifths were seen once. The time point is: peripheral blood 6 weeks after treatment start. Sequences were derived from PBMCs, sampled around atezolizumab (anti-PD-L1) treatment. This TCR was recovered from a middle-aged man with urothelial cancer. The rearrangement joins TRBV5-5 to TRBJ2-1; 13 bases map to TRBD2. The CDR3 sequence: CASSLGLAGGNEQFF. CDR3 nucleotides: TGTGCCAGCAGCTTGGGACTAGCGGGAGGCAATGAGCAGTTCTTC. The full variable domain, completed using reference TRBV5-5 and TRBJ2-1, is DAGVTQSPTHLIKTRGQQVTLRCSPISGHKSVSWYQQVLGQGPQFIFQYYEKEERGRGNFPDRFSARQFPNYSSELNVNALLLGDSALYLCASSLGLAGGNEQFFGPGTRLTVL.